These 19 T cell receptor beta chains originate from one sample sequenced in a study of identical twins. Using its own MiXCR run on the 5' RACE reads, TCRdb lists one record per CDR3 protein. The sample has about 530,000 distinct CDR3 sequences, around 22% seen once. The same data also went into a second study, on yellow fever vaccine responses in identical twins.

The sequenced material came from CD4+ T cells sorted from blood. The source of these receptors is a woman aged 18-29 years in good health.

This CDR3 reads CASSWRGTGQPQHF. The CDR3 DNA follows: TGTGCCAGCAGTTGGAGGGGCACAGGTCAGCCCCAGCATTTT. The chain recombines TRBV12-3 or TRBV12-4 with TRBJ1-5; possibly TRBD1 for D (5 bases). Trimming shortened V by 4 bases and J by 6 bases, and 13 bases separated the two germline ends. This CDR3 is 14 amino acids long.

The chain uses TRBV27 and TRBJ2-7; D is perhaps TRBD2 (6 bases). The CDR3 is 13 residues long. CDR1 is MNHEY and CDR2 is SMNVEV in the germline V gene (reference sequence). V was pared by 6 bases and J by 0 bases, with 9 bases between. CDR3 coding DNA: TGTGCCAGCAGGGCGGGATCCTCCTACGAGCAGTACTTC. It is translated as CASRAGSSYEQYF.

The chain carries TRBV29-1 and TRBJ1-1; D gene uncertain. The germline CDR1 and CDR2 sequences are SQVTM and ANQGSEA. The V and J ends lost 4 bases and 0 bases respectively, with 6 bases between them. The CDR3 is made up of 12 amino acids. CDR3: CSVALLNTEAFF. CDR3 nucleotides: TGCAGCGTTGCACTATTGAACACTGAAGCTTTCTTT.

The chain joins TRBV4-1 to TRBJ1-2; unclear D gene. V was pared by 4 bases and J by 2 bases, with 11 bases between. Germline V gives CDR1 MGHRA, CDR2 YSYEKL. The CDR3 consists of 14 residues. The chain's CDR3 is CASSLEDGNYGYTF. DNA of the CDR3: TGCGCCAGCAGCCTGGAGGACGGGAACTATGGCTACACCTTC.

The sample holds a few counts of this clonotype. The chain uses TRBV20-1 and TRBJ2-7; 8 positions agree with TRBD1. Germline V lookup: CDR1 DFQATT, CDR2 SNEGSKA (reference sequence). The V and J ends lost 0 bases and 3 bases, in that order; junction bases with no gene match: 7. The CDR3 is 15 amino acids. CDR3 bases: TGCAGTGCTAGAGATCCCAGGGGGCTGGGCTACGAGCAGTACGTC. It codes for CSARDPRGLGYEQYV.

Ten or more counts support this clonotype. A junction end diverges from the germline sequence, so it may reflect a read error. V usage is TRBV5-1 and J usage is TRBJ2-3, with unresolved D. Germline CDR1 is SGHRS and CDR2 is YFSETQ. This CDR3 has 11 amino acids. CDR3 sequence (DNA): TGTGCCAGCAGCTTAGAAGATACGCAGTATTTT. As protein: CASSLEDTQYF.

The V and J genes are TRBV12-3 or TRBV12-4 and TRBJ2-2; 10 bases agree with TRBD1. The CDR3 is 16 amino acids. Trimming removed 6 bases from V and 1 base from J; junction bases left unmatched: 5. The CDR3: CASSQGQGMNTGELFF. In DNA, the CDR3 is TGTGCCAGCAGCCAGGGACAGGGGATGAACACCGGGGAGCTGTTTTTT.

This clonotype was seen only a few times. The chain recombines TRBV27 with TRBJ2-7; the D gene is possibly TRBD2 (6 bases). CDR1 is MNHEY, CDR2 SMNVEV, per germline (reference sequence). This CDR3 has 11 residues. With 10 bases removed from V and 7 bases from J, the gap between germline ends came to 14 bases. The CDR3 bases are TGTGCCAAGTTCCGGGAGCGGGAGCAGTACTTC. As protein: CAKFREREQYF.

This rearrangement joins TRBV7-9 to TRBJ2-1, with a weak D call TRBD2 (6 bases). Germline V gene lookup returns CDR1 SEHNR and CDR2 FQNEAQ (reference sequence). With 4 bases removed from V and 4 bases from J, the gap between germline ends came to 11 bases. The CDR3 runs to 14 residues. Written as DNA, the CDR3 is TGTGCCAGCAGCTACGTAGCGGATTACAATGAGCAGTTCTTC. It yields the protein CASSYVADYNEQFF.

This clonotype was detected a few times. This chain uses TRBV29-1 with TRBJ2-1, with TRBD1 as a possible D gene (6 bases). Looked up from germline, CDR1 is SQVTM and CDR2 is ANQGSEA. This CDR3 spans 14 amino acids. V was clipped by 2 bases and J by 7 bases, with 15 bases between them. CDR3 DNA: TGCAGCGTTGAAAGGCAGGGGAGCCCGAATGAGCAGTTCTTC. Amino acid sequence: CSVERQGSPNEQFF.

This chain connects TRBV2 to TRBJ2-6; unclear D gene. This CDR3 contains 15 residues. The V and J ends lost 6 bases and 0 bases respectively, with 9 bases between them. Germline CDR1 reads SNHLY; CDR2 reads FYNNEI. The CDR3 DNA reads TGTGCCAGCAGACCCAACACCTCTGGGGCCAACGTCCTGACTTTC. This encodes CASRPNTSGANVLTF.

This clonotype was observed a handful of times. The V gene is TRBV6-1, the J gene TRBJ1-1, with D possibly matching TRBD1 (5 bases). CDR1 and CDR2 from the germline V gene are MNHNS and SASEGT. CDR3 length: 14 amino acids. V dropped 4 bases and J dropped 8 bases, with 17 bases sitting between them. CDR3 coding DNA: TGTGCCAGCAGTGTCACAACAGGACTCATCGAAGCTTTCTTT. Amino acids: CASSVTTGLIEAFF.

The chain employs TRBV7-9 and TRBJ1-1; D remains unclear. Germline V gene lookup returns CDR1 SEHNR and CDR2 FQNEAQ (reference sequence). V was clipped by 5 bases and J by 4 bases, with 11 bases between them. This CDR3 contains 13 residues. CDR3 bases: TGTGCCAGCAGCCAGACGGCGGCCACTGAAGCTTTCTTT. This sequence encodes CASSQTAATEAFF.

The CDR3 sequence is CASSLTAGYTDTQYF. In nucleotides, the CDR3 is TGTGCCAGCAGCTTAACGGCGGGGTACACAGATACGCAGTATTTT. V usage is TRBV7-6 and J usage is TRBJ2-3, with D perhaps matching TRBD2 (6 bases). Germline CDR1 is SGHVS and CDR2 is FNYEAQ. With 2 bases removed from V and 2 bases from J, the gap between germline ends came to 11 bases. The CDR3 spans 15 residues.

CDR3 amino acids: CASSRTGAGAEAFF. CDR3 in DNA: TGTGCCAGCAGCCGCACAGGTGCCGGCGCTGAAGCTTTCTTT. V and J are TRBV4-2 and TRBJ1-1, with TRBD1 as a possible D gene (5 bases). V lost 4 bases and J lost 6, with 15 bases in between. The CDR3 consists of 14 residues. CDR1 is LGHNA, CDR2 YNFKEQ, per germline.

The CDR3 sequence is CASSFIGGRVYEQYF. CDR3 in DNA: TGTGCCAGCAGTTTCATTGGCGGGAGGGTCTACGAGCAGTACTTC. This chain joins TRBV28 and TRBJ2-7; TRBD2 agrees at 9 bases. Germline V CDR1 and CDR2: MDHEN, SYDVKM. V shed 3 bases, J shed 3 bases, and the junction held 6 bases outside the gene matches. The length of the CDR3 is 15 residues.

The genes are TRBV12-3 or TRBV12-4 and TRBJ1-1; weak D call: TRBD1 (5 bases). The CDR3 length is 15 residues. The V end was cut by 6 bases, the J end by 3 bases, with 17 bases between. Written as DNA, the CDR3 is TGTGCCAGCAGCCTTAGGGGCTTTACGCACACTGAAGCTTTCTTT. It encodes CASSLRGFTHTEAFF.

CDR3 region: CASSLADSGRASWGTDTQYF. CDR3 bases: TGTGCCAGCAGTTTAGCGGATAGCGGGAGGGCCTCCTGGGGCACAGATACGCAGTATTTT. The V call is TRBV12-3 or TRBV12-4, the J call TRBJ2-3; 11 bases are a match to TRBD2. V was pared by 0 bases and J by 1 base, with 12 bases of the junction left unmatched. The CDR3 sequence is 20 residues long.

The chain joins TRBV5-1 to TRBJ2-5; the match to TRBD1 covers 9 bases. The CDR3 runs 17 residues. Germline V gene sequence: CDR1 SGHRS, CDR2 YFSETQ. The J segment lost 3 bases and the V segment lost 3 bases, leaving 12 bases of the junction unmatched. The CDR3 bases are TGCGCCAGCAGCTCCCCCTTTCCCCGGGACAGGGAAGAGACCCAGTACTTC. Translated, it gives CASSSPFPRDREETQYF.